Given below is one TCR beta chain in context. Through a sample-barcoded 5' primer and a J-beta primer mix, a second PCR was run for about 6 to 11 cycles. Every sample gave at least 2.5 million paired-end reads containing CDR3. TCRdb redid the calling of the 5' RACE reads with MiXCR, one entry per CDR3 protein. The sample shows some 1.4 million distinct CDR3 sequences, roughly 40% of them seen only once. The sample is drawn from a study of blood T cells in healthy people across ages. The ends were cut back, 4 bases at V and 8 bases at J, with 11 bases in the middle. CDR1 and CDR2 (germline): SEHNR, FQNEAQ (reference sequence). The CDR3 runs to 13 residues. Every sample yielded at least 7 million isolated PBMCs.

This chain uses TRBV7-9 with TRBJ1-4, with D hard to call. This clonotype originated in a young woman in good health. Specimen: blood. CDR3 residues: CASSSSPSEKLFF. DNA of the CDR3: TGTGCCAGCAGCTCATCTCCCTCGGAAAAACTGTTTTTT.